This TCR beta chain was recovered during a study of OX40 agonist ivuxolimab in advanced cancers. Study-level information: Treatment of patients was with ivuxolimab, an agonistic anti-OX40 (CD134) antibody. Every 2 weeks, patients got intravenous ivuxolimab at one of six dose levels (0.01-10 mg/kg).

In regard to this clone: Antigen: not known.

Only in-frame clones appear in the TCRdb table, and some are missing; sequencing was by immunoSEQ multiplex PCR. This table holds fewer than 100,000 clones, around nine tenths found once. General study results and limits: Blood T cells, both CD4+ and CD8+, expanded clonally by week 6 at 0.1 to 3.0 mg/kg.

This CDR3 region has 12 residues. Trimming took 4 bases from V and 6 from J, leaving 13 bases between them. The V gene's germline CDR1 is SQVTM and CDR2 ANQGSEA. This chain links TRBV29-1 with TRBJ2-7, with D unclear. The specimen was CD4+ or CD8+ T cells sorted from blood, collected in a trial of the OX40 agonist ivuxolimab. The sequence derives from an adult with an advanced solid tumor such as melanoma, head and neck, liver or kidney cancer. CDR3 sequence reads: CSVVRAEREQYF. CDR3 nucleotide sequence: TGCAGCGTTGTTCGTGCGGAGCGCGAGCAGTACTTC.